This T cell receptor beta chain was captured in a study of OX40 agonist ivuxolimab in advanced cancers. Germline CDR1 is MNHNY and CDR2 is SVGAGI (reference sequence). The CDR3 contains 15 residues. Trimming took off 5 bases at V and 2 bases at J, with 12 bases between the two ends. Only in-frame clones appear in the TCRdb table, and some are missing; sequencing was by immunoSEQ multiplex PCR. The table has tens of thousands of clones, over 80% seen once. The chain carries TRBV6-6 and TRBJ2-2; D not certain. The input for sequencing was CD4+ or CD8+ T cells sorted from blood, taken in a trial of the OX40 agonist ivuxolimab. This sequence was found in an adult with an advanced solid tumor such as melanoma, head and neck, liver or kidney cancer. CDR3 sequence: CASSLLGENTGELFF. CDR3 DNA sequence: TGTGCCAGCAGTCTTCTGGGCGAAAACACCGGGGAGCTGTTTTTT.